This T cell receptor beta chain comes out of a study of shared clonotypes between healthy human individuals. Concerning this clone: Its antigen is unknown.

Findings and caveats of the study: Generation of non-shared clonotypes was less probable than generation of clonotypes shared by all four donors.

Replicate PCRs for sorted subsets used approximately 220 ng DNA; this equaled 30,000 to 35,000 T cell genomes. The repertoire was sequenced with immunoSEQ multiplex PCR; TCRdb's copy has only in-frame clones and lacks some. The sample holds roughly 2.2 million clones, approximately 93% seen once. Trimming shortened V by 2 bases and J by 7 bases, and 8 bases separated the two germline ends. In germline, CDR1 is MGHRA, CDR2 YSYEKL. CDR3 length: 13 amino acids. Only Caucasian adults living in Nashville, Tennessee made up the donor group. This clonotype was sampled from a man younger than 30 in good health. Some clones in this sample may be carry-over from other donors' samples. The sequenced material came from naive CD4+ T cells from PBMCs. Documented subset: CD45RA+ positively selected. V is TRBV4-1 and J is TRBJ2-2, with a possible D match to TRBD1 (6 bases). CDR3 region: CASSQQGYGELFF. The CDR3 DNA sequence: TGCGCCAGCAGCCAACAGGGGTACGGGGAGCTGTTTTTT.